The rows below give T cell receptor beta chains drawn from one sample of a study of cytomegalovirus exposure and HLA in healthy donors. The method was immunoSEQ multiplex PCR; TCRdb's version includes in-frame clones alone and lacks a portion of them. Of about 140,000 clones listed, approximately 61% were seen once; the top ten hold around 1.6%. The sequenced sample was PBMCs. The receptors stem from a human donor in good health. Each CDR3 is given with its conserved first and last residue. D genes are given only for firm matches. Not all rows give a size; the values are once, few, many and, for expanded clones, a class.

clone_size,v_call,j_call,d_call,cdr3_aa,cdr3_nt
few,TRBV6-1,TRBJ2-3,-,CASSEFDRRGTDTQYF,TGTGCCAGCAGTGAATTTGACAGGCGGGGCACAGATACGCAGTATTTT
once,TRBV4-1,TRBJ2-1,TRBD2,CASSQEGTSGPYNEQFF,TGCGCCAGCAGCCAAGAGGGGACTAGCGGACCATACAATGAGCAGTTCTTC
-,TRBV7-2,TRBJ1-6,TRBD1,CASSQGQGSTNSPLHF,TGTGCCAGCAGCCAAGGACAGGGGAGTACTAATTCACCCCTCCACTTT
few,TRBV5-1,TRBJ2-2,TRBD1,CASSILTGSTGELFF,TGCGCCAGCAGCATTTTGACAGGGAGTACCGGGGAGCTGTTTTTT
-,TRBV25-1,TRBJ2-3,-,CASSDWRTDTQYF,TGTGCCAGCAGTGACTGGCGCACAGATACGCAGTATTTT
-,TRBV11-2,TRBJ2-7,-,CASSLGSGAVYEQYF,TGTGCCAGCAGCTTAGGTTCGGGAGCGGTCTACGAGCAGTACTTC
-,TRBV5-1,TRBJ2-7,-,CASSFGGQTYEQYF,TGCGCCAGCAGCTTCGGGGGACAGACCTACGAGCAGTACTTC
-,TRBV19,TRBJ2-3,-,CASSMFADTDTQYF,TGTGCCAGTAGTATGTTTGCAGACACAGATACGCAGTATTTT
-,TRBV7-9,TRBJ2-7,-,CASSLPSSYEQYF,TGTGCCAGCAGCTTACCTAGCTCCTACGAGCAGTACTTC
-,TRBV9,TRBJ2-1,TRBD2,CASSSSGILFF,TGTGCCAGCAGCTCTAGCGGGATTCTGTTCTTC
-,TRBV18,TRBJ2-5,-,CASSLSRGHGETQYF,TGTGCCAGCTCATTATCTAGAGGCCACGGAGAGACCCAGTACTTC
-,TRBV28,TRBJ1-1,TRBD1,CASSLTAGGADTEAFF,TGTGCCAGCAGTTTAACCGCAGGGGGCGCGGACACTGAAGCTTTCTTT
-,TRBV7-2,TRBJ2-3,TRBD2,CASSLARLADTDTQYF,TGTGCCAGCAGCTTAGCGAGGCTAGCGGACACAGATACGCAGTATTTT
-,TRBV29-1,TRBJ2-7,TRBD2,CSVEGGLAGGYEQYF,TGCAGCGTTGAAGGTGGCCTAGCGGGAGGATACGAGCAGTACTTC
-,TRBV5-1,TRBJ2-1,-,CASSPTVSYNEQFF,TGCGCCAGCAGCCCTACAGTTTCCTACAATGAGCAGTTCTTC
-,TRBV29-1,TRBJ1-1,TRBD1,CSSGDRARISVSAFF,TGCAGCTCGGGGGACAGGGCCCGCATTAGCGTGAGTGCTTTCTTT
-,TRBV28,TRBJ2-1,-,CASKGSLSSYNEQFF,TGTGCCAGCAAAGGTAGCTTGAGCTCCTACAATGAGCAGTTCTTC
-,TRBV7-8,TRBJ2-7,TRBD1,CASSAPGQGSYEQYF,TGTGCCAGCAGCGCTCCGGGACAGGGCTCCTACGAGCAGTACTTC
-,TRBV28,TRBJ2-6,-,CASSPRLFSGANVLTF,TGTGCCAGCAGTCCCAGACTGTTCTCTGGGGCCAACGTCCTGACTTTC
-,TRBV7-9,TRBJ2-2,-,CASSLVGPNTGELFF,TGTGCCAGCAGCTTAGTGGGCCCGAACACCGGGGAGCTGTTTTTT
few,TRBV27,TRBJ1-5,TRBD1,CASSGQGYQPQHF,TGTGCCAGCAGTGGACAGGGCTATCAGCCCCAGCATTTT
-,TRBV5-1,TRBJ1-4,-,CASSLVPATNEKLFF,TGCGCCAGCAGCTTGGTCCCTGCAACTAATGAAAAACTGTTTTTT
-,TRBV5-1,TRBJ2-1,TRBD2,CASSLGLADYNEQFF,TGCGCCAGCAGCTTGGGACTAGCGGATTACAATGAGCAGTTCTTC